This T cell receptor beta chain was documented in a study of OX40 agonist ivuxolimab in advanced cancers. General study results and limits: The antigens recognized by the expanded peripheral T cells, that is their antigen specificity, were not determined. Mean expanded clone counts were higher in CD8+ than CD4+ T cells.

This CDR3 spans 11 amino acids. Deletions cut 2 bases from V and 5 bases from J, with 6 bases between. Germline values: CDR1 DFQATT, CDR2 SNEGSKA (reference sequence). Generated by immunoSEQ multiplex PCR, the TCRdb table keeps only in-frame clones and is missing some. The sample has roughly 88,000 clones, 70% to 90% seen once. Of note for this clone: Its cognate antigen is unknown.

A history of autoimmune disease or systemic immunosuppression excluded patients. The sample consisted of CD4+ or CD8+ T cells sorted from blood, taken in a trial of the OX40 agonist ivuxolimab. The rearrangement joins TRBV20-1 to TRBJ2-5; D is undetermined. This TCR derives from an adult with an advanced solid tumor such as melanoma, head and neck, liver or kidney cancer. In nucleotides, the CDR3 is TGCAGTGCTAGAACTCTCGAGACCCAGTACTTC. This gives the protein CSARTLETQYF.